This T cell receptor (beta chain) was sequenced in a study of spatial heterogeneity in lung cancer. V gave up 5 bases and J gave up 2 bases; unmatched junction bases: 9. This CDR3 region has 15 residues. Study observations and caveats: Resection blood, more than follow-up blood, showed ubiquitous expanded tumor TCRs.

The time point here: sample taken at primary tumor resection. Unsorted whole RNA samples from tumor, nontumor lung or frozen PBMC were sequenced. The donors were 55 to 80 patients with non-small cell lung cancer that was early-stage and untreated. A distinct unique molecular identifier was carried by each TCR cDNA molecule. TCRdb reprocessed the 5' RACE reads via MiXCR and lists one record per CDR3 protein. The table records about 23,000 distinct CDR3 sequences, roughly 4.8% of them present only once. This clonotype was observed many times. Its antigen remains unknown. This clonotype was sampled from a male donor with early-stage non-small cell lung cancer. The sequenced sample was PBMCs, obtained at surgery. This rearrangement joins TRBV12-3 or TRBV12-4 to TRBJ2-7; TRBD1 aligns across 7 bases. CDR3 nucleotides: TGTGCCAGCAGTGAACAGGGGAAGAGCCCCTACGAGCAGTACTTC. It codes for CASSEQGKSPYEQYF.